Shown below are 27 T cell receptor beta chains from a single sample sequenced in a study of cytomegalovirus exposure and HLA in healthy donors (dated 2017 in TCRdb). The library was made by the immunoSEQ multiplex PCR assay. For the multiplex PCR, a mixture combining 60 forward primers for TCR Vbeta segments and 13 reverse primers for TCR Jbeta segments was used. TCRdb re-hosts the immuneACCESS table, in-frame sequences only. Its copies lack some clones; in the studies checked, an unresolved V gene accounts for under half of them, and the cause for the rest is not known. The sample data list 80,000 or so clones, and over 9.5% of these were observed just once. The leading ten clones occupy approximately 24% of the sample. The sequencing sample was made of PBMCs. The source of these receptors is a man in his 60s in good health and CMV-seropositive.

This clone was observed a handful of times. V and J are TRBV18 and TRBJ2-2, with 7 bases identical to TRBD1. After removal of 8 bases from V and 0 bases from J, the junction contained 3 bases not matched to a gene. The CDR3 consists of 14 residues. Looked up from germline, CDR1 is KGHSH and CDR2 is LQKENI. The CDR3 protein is CASRQGPNTGELFF. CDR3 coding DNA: TGTGCCAGCCGACAGGGACCGAACACCGGGGAGCTGTTTTTT. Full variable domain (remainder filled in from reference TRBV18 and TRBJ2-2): NAGVMQNPRHLVRRRGQEARLRCSPMKGHSHVYWYRQLPEEGLKFMVYLQKENIIDESGMPKERFSAEFPKEGPSILRIQQVVRGDSAAYFCASRQGPNTGELFFGEGSRLTVL.

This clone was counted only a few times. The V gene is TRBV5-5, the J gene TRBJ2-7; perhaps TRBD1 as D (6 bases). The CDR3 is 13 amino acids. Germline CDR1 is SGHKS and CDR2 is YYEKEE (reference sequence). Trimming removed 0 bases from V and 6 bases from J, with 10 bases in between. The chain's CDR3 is CASSLGVGAEQYF. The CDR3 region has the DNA TGTGCCAGCAGCTTGGGTGTGGGGGCCGAGCAGTACTTC.

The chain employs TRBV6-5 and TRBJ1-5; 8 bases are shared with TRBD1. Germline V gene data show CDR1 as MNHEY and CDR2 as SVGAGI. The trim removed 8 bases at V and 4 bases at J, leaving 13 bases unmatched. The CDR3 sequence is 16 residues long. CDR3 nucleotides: TGTGCCAGCGGTTCATATCAGGGGGCGGTGAATCAGCCCCAGCATTTT. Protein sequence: CASGSYQGAVNQPQHF.

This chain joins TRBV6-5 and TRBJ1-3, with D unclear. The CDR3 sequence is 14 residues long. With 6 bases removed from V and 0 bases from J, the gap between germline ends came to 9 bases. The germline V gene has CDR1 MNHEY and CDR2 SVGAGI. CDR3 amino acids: CASRQQDSGNTIYF. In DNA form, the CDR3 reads TGTGCCAGCAGGCAACAAGACTCTGGAAACACCATATATTTT.

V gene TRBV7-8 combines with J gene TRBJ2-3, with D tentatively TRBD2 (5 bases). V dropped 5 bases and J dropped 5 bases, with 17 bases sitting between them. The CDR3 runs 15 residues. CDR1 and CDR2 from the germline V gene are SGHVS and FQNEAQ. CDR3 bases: TGTGCCAGCAGCGCGTTTCAGGAGGCGAAAGATACGCAGTATTTT. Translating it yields CASSAFQEAKDTQYF.

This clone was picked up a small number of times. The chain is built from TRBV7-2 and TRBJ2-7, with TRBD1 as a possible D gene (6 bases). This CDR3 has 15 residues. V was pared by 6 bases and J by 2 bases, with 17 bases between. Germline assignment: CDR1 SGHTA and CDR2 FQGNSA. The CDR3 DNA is TGTGCCAGCAGTTTTGACAGGTGGGGGACCTACGAGCAGTACTTC. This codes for CASSFDRWGTYEQYF.

This CDR3 is CASSPSGATTDTQYF. In DNA, the CDR3 is TGCGCCAGCAGCCCTAGCGGGGCCACCACAGATACGCAGTATTTT. The V and J genes are TRBV5-1 and TRBJ2-3; 9 nucleotides line up with TRBD2. The CDR3 covers 15 residues. V dropped 4 bases and J dropped 2; count of bases not matched to a gene: 5. Looked up from germline, CDR1 is SGHRS and CDR2 is YFSETQ. The whole variable domain, remainder taken from reference TRBV5-1 and TRBJ2-3, is KAGVTQTPRYLIKTRGQQVTLSCSPISGHRSVSWYQQTPGQGLQFLFEYFSETQRNKGNFPGRFSGRQFSNSRSEMNVSTLELGDSALYLCASSPSGATTDTQYFGPGTRLTVL.

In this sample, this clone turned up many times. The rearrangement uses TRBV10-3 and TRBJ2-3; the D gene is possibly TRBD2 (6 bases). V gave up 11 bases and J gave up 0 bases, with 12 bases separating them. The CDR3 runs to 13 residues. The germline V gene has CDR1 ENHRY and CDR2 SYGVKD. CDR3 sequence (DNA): TGTGCCGTTAGCGGTTCTAGCACAGATACGCAGTATTTT. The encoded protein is CAVSGSSTDTQYF.

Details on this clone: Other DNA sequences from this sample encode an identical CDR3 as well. The CDR3 DNA is TGTGCCAGCAGCGTAGGTCTGACAGGAGGCAATGAGCAGTTCTTC. Translation: CASSVGLTGGNEQFF. The chain has TRBV9 and TRBJ2-1; possible D gene TRBD1, 6 bases. Germline CDR1 and CDR2: SGDLS and YYNGEE. The CDR3 has 15 residues. Trimming left V 0 bases short and J 6 bases short, with 13 bases between. The full variable domain, in which reference TRBV9 and TRBJ2-1 provide the parts outside the CDR3, is DSGVTQTPKHLITATGQRVTLRCSPRSGDLSVYWYQQSLDQGLQFLIQYYNGEERAKGNILERFSAQQFPDLHSELNLSSLELGDSALYFCASSVGLTGGNEQFFGPGTRLTVL.

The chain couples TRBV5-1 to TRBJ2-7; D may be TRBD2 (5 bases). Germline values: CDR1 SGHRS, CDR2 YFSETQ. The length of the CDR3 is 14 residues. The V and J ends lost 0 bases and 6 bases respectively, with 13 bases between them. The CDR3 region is CASSLEPSLAEQYF. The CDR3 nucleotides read TGCGCCAGCAGCTTGGAGCCTAGCCTAGCCGAGCAGTACTTC.

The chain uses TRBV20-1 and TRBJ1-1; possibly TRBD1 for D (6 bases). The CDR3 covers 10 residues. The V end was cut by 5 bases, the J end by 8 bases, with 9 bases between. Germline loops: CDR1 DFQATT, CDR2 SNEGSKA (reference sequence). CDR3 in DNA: TGCAGTGCTTACACAGGGGAAGCTTTCTTT. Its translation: CSAYTGEAFF.

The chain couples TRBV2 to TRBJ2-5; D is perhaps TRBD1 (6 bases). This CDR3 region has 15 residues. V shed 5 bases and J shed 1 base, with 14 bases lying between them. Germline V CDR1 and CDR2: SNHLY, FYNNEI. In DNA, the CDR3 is TGTGCCAGCAGTCTTCAAGGGACAACCCAAGAGACCCAGTACTTC. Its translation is CASSLQGTTQETQYF.

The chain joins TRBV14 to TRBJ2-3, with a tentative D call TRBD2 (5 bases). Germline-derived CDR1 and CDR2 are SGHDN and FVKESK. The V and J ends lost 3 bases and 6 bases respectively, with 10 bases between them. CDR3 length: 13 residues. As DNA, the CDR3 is TGTGCCAGCAGCCACTGGACTCAGGATACGCAGTATTTT. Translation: CASSHWTQDTQYF.

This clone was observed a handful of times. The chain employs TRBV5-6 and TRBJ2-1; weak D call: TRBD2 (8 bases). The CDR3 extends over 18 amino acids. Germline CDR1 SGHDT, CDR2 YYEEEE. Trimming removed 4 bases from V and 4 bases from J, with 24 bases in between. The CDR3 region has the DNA TGTGCCAGCAGCGCGACAGGGTGGGGAACTAGCGGTTACAATGAGCAGTTCTTC. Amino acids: CASSATGWGTSGYNEQFF. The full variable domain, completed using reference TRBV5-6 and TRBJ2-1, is DAGVTQSPTHLIKTRGQQVTLRCSPKSGHDTVSWYQQALGQGPQFIFQYYEEEERQRGNFPDRFSGHQFPNYSSELNVNALLLGDSALYLCASSATGWGTSGYNEQFFGPGTRLTVL.

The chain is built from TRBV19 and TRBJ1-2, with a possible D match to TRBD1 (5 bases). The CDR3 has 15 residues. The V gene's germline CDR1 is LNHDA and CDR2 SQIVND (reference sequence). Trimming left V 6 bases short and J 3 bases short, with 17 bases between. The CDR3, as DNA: TGTGCCAGTAGGAGAGAGGGGAGGACCGACTATGGCTACACCTTC. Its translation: CASRREGRTDYGYTF.

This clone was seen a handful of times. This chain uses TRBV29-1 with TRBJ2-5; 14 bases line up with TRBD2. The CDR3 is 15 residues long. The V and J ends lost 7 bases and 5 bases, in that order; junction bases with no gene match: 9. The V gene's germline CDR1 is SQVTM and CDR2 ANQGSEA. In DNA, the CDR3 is TGCAGCGGGGGGACTAGCGGGGGATTGGGTGAGACCCAGTACTTC. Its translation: CSGGTSGGLGETQYF.

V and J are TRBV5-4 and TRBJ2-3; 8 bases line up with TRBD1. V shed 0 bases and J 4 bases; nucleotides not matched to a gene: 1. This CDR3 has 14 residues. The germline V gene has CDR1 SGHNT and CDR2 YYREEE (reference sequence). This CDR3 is CASSLETGADTQYF. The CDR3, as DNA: TGTGCCAGCAGCTTGGAGACAGGGGCAGATACGCAGTATTTT.

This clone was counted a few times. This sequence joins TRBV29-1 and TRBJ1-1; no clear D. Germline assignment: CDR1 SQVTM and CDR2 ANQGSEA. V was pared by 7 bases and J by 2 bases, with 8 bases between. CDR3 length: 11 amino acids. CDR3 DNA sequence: TGCAGCGCCGATAGAAACACTGAAGCTTTCTTT. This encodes CSADRNTEAFF.

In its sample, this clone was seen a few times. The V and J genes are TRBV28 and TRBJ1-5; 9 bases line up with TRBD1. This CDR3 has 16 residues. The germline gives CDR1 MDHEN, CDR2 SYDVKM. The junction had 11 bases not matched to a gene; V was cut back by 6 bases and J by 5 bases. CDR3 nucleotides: TGTGCCAGCAGGAACGGGGGACAGGGAGGGTATCAGCCCCAGCATTTT. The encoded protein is CASRNGGQGGYQPQHF.

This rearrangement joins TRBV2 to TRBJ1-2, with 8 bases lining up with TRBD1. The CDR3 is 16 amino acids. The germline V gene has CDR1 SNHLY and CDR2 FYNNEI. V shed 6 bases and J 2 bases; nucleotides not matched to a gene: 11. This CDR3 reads CASSTGTGSVNYGYTF. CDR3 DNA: TGTGCCAGCAGCACCGGGACAGGTTCCGTAAACTATGGCTACACCTTC.

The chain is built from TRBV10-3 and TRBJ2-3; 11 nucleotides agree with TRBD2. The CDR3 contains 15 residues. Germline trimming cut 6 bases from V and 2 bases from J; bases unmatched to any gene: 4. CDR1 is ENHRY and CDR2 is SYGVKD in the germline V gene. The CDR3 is CAISGTSGFTDTQYF. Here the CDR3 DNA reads TGTGCCATCAGCGGGACTAGCGGTTTCACAGATACGCAGTATTTT.

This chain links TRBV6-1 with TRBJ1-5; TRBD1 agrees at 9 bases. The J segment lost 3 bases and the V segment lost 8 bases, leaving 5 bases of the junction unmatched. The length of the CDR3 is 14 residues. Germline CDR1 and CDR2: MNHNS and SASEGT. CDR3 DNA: TGTGCCAGCCGGACAGGGGCCCTCAATCAGCCCCAGCATTTT. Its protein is CASRTGALNQPQHF.

The chain's CDR3 is CASRPWRGAYEQYV. The CDR3 DNA is TGTGCCAGCAGGCCATGGCGGGGAGCCTACGAGCAGTACGTC. The chain is built from TRBV28 and TRBJ2-7, with D possibly being TRBD2 (6 bases). The CDR3 length is 14 residues. V lost 6 bases and J lost 2, with 14 bases in between. Per germline, CDR1 MDHEN and CDR2 SYDVKM.

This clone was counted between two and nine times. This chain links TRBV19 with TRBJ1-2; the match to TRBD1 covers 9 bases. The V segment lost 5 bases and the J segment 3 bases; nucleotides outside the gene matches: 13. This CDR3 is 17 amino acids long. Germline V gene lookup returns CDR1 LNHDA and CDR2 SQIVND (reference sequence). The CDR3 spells CASSVGTGRRLDYGYTF. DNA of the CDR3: TGTGCCAGTAGTGTGGGGACAGGGAGGCGTTTGGACTATGGCTACACCTTC.

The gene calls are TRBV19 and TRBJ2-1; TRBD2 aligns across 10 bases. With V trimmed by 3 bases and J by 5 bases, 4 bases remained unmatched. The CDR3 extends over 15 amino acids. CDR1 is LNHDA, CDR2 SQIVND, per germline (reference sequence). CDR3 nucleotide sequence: TGTGCCAGTAGTATCGGTCTAGCGGGAGACAATGAGCAGTTCTTC. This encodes CASSIGLAGDNEQFF.

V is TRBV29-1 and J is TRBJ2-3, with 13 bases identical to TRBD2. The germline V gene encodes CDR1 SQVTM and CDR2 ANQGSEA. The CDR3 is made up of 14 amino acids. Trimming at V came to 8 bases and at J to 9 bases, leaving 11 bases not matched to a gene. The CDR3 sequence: CSLSGTSGDLTQYF. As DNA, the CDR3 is TGCAGCCTGAGCGGGACTAGCGGGGATCTCACGCAGTATTTT.

The CDR3 DNA sequence: TGTGCCAGCAGTTCAGTACACGGGACTAATGAAAAACTGTTTTTT. Encoded protein: CASSSVHGTNEKLFF. The J gene is TRBJ1-4, the V gene TRBV28; D unclear. The CDR3 extends over 15 amino acids. The V gene lost 4 bases and the J gene lost 2 bases, with 11 bases spanning the gap. Per germline, CDR1 MDHEN and CDR2 SYDVKM.